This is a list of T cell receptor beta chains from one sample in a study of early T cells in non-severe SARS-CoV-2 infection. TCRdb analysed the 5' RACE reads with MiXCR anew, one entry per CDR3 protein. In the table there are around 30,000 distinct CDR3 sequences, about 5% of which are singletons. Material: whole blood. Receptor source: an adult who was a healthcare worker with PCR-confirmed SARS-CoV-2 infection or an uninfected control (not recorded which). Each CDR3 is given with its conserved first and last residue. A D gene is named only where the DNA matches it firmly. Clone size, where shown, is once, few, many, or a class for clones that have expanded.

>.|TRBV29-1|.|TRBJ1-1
TGCAGCGTCGTTAGGGGCGCGGCGGCTTTCTTT
CSVVRGAAAFF
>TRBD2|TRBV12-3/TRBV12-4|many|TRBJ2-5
TGTGCCAGCAGTTTCGGGCTAGCGGGAGTTCCAGAGACCCAGTACTTC
CASSFGLAGVPETQYF
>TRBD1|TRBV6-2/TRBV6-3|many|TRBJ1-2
TGTGCCAGCAGTGCCGGGACAGGAGGACGGGTCAGTGGCTACACCTTC
CASSAGTGGRVSGYTF
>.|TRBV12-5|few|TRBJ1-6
TGTGCTAGTGGCTTGGGGCCCTCCTATAATTCACCCCTCCACTTT
CASGLGPSYNSPLHF
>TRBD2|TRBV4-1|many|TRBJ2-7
TGCGCCAGCAGCCAAGGACTAGTGGGGGGGGAGCAGTACTTC
CASSQGLVGGEQYF
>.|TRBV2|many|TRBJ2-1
TGTGCCAGCGCTACTGAAAGTTACAATGAGCAGTTCTTC
CASATESYNEQFF
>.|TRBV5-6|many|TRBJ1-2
TGTGCCAGCAGCTTGGGCCGAGGAGGCTATGGCTACACCTTC
CASSLGRGGYGYTF
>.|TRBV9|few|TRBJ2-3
TGTGCCAGCAGCCCCCGGAGCAGCAGCACAGATACGCAGTATTTT
CASSPRSSSTDTQYF
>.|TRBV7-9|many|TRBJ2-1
TGTGCCAGCAGCAAGGACCGCTCCTACAATGAGCAGTTCTTC
CASSKDRSYNEQFF
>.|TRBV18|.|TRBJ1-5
TGTGCCAGCTCACGCTCCATGGGGAGCAATCAGCCCCAGCATTTT
CASSRSMGSNQPQHF
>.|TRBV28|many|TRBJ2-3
TGTGCCAGCAGCAGTGATGTGTCACGGACGAAGTATTTT
CASSSDVSRTKYF
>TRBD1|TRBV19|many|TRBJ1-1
TGTGCCAGTAGCCTACCCCGGGACAGGGGAACTGAAGCTTTCTTT
CASSLPRDRGTEAFF
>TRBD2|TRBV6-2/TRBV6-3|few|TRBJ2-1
TGTGCCAGCACCCATACTGGGACTAGGTACTACAATGAGCAGTTCTTC
CASTHTGTRYYNEQFF
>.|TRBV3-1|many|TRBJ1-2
TGTGCCAGCAGCCACAAGACGGGACTTTCAGAGTTC
CASSHKTGLSEF
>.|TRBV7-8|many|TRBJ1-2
TGTGCCAGCAGCCCCCTGGCCGGGGGAAGGAGCTACACCTTC
CASSPLAGGRSYTF
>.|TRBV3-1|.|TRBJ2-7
TGTGCCAGCAGCCAGGTCCAAATCCCATCAGGCGAGCAGTACTTC
CASSQVQIPSGEQYF
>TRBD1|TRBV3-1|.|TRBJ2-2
TGTGCCAGCAGCCCCCTACGCCCCGGGACAGGGGTGGGGGAGCTGTTTTTT
CASSPLRPGTGVGELFF
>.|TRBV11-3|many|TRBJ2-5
TGTGCCAGCAGCTTAGCGATCACAGAGACCCAGTACTTC
CASSLAITETQYF
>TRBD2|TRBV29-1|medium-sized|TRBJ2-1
TGCAGCGTTGATCAGCAGCGGGAGGGCATCTACAATGAGCAGTTCTTC
CSVDQQREGIYNEQFF
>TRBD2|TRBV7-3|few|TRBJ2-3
TGTGCCAGCAGCACCGGGACTAGCGGGAGTGGTGATACGCAGTATTTT
CASSTGTSGSGDTQYF
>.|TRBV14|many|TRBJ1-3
TGTGCCAGCAGCCAAGATCCGAGGGACCCTGGAAACACCATATATTTT
CASSQDPRDPGNTIYF
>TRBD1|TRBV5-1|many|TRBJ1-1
TGCGCCAGCAGCCCCGACAGGGGAGAAGCTTTCTTT
CASSPDRGEAFF
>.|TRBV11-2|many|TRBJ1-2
TGTGCCACCCGGGGACGTAATGGCTACACCTTC
CATRGRNGYTF
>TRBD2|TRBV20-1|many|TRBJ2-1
TGCAGTGCTAGGGGACTAGCGAACAATGAGCAGTTCTTC
CSARGLANNEQFF
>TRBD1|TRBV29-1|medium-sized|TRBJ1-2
TGCAGCGTTCTGGACAGGGGGGACTATGGCTACACCTTC
CSVLDRGDYGYTF
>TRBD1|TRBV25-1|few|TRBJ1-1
TGTGCCCACCCGAGGACAGGTGAAAATAACACTGAAGCTTTCTTT
CAHPRTGENNTEAFF
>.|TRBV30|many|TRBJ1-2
TGTGCCTGGAGCTCCCGGGGCTATGGCTACACCTTC
CAWSSRGYGYTF
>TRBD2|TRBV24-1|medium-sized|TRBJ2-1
TGTGCCACCAGTGGTAGGACTAGCGGGTTGAGCTCCTACAATGAGCAGTTCTTC
CATSGRTSGLSSYNEQFF